Each of the 30 T cell receptor beta chains below was sequenced from the same sample in a study of identical twins. TCRdb re-called the 5' RACE reads with MiXCR, one entry per CDR3 protein. There are about 530,000 distinct CDR3 sequences in the sample; approximately 20% occur only once, and approximately 0.52% lies in the top ten. These sequences were also reported in another study, on yellow fever vaccine responses in identical twins.

The sequenced sample consisted of CD4+ T cells sorted from blood. These receptors were collected from a woman aged 18-35 years in good health.

The chain has TRBV28 and TRBJ2-7; 7 bases are a match to TRBD1. The J segment lost 4 bases and the V segment lost 6 bases, leaving 9 bases of the junction unmatched. This CDR3 spans 14 amino acids. Per germline, CDR1 MDHEN and CDR2 SYDVKM. CDR3 DNA: TGTGCCAGCAGCCCTGACAGGGCTAAATACGAGCAGTACTTC. This encodes CASSPDRAKYEQYF.

This clonotype has a handful of counts. This sequence joins TRBV3-1 and TRBJ2-7, with 12 bases aligning to TRBD2. Germline V gene data show CDR1 as LGHDT and CDR2 as YNNKEL (reference sequence). V was pared by 4 bases and J by 6 bases, with 16 bases of the junction left unmatched. There are 18 residues in the CDR3. CDR3 in amino acids: CASSPVTSGRYRAFEQYF. CDR3 nucleotides: TGTGCCAGCAGCCCGGTTACTAGCGGGAGGTACAGGGCCTTCGAGCAGTACTTC.

The chain has TRBV7-8 and TRBJ2-2; D gene uncertain. The germline CDR1 and CDR2 sequences are SGHVS and FQNEAQ. The CDR3 consists of 13 residues. The V end was cut by 1 base, the J end by 7 bases, with 7 bases between. Written as DNA, the CDR3 is TGTGCCAGCAGCTTAGTTGCGCTCGGGGAGCTGTTTTTT. It translates to CASSLVALGELFF. Based on the CDR3 plus reference TRBV7-8 and TRBJ2-2, the full variable domain is GAGVSQSPRYKVAKRGQDVALRCDPISGHVSLFWYQQALGQGPEFLTYFQNEAQLDKSGLPSDRFFAERPEGSVSTLKIQRTQQEDSAVYLCASSLVALGELFFGEGSRLTVL.

This clonotype was counted a few times. This chain connects TRBV7-9 to TRBJ2-2, with D possibly being TRBD1 (5 bases). This CDR3 has 14 residues. The germline V and J ends were trimmed by 11 bases and 1 base, with 14 bases remaining between them. The germline V gene has CDR1 SEHNR and CDR2 FQNEAQ (reference sequence). CDR3 loop: CAGGNTGNTGELFF. CDR3 DNA: TGTGCCGGCGGCAATACAGGGAACACCGGGGAGCTGTTTTTT.

V and J are TRBV7-2 and TRBJ2-1; 12 bases map to TRBD2. Germline lookup yields CDR1 SGHTA and CDR2 FQGNSA. CDR3 length equals 16 residues. V lost 5 bases and J lost 5; bases outside the gene matches: 7. The CDR3 loop reads CASSTWTSGTHNEQFF. CDR3 nucleotides: TGTGCCAGCAGCACGTGGACTAGCGGGACCCACAATGAGCAGTTCTTC.

Only a few counts were recorded for this clonotype. This chain joins TRBV27 and TRBJ1-1; maybe TRBD1 (6 bases). The CDR3 has 16 amino acids. Germline assignment: CDR1 MNHEY and CDR2 SMNVEV (reference sequence). Trimming pared 3 bases from V and 1 base from J, leaving 15 bases between. The CDR3 protein is CASSFSGGRWNTEAFF. The CDR3 DNA reads as TGTGCCAGCAGTTTTAGTGGGGGCAGGTGGAACACTGAAGCTTTCTTT.

This clonotype showed up just a few times. The gene calls are TRBV5-1 and TRBJ2-3; D gene unclear. Germline CDR1 and CDR2: SGHRS and YFSETQ. V shed 3 bases and J shed 2 bases, with 13 bases lying between them. This CDR3 is built from 15 residues. CDR3 region: CASSYKMASTDTQYF. Written as DNA, the CDR3 is TGCGCCAGCAGCTACAAAATGGCGTCCACAGATACGCAGTATTTT.

The rearrangement uses TRBV15 and TRBJ1-1; the match to TRBD1 covers 7 bases. In germline, CDR1 is LNHNV, CDR2 YYDKDF (reference sequence). Unmatched junction bases numbered 3, after V lost 0 bases and J lost 8 bases. This CDR3 is built from 13 residues. The CDR3, as DNA: TGTGCCACCAGCAGAGAACAGGGGACAGAAGCTTTCTTT. It specifies CATSREQGTEAFF.

This clonotype showed up just a few times. The gene calls are TRBV5-6 and TRBJ2-1; TRBD2 agrees at 7 bases. The CDR3 sequence is 16 residues long. The V segment lost 2 bases and the J segment 1 base; nucleotides outside the gene matches: 6. Germline lookup yields CDR1 SGHDT and CDR2 YYEEEE. CDR3 region: CASSFGVGGSYNEQFF. The CDR3 DNA sequence: TGTGCCAGCAGCTTTGGAGTGGGAGGGTCCTACAATGAGCAGTTCTTC. Complete variable domain (other parts from reference TRBV5-6 and TRBJ2-1): DAGVTQSPTHLIKTRGQQVTLRCSPKSGHDTVSWYQQALGQGPQFIFQYYEEEERQRGNFPDRFSGHQFPNYSSELNVNALLLGDSALYLCASSFGVGGSYNEQFFGPGTRLTVL.

This clonotype has more than one count but fewer than ten. The chain links TRBV7-6 to TRBJ2-7, with TRBD2 matching over 7 bases. Germline loops: CDR1 SGHVS, CDR2 FNYEAQ. CDR3 length: 16 amino acids. Trimming at V came to 1 base and at J to 1 base, leaving 7 bases not matched to a gene. The CDR3 DNA is TGTGCCAGCAGCTTAGGATTCGCGGGAGATTCCTACGAGCAGTACTTC. It translates to CASSLGFAGDSYEQYF.

This clonotype was recorded once. The chain recombines TRBV24-1 with TRBJ2-7, with D unclear. CDR3 length equals 13 residues. The ends were cut back, 0 bases at V and 5 bases at J, with 7 bases in the middle. Germline lookup yields CDR1 KGHDR and CDR2 SFDVKD. The CDR3 protein is CATSDLAKDEQYF. DNA of the CDR3: TGTGCCACCAGTGATTTGGCCAAGGACGAGCAGTACTTC.

This clonotype has just a few counts. This rearrangement joins TRBV11-3 to TRBJ2-5; the match to TRBD1 covers 9 bases. V shed 5 bases, J shed 6 bases, and the junction held 7 bases outside the gene matches. The CDR3 spans 14 residues. Germline V CDR1 and CDR2: SGHNT, YENEEA. CDR3 in DNA: TGTGCCAGCAGCAATAGGACAGGGGATCAGACCCAGTACTTC. Translating it yields CASSNRTGDQTQYF. Based on the CDR3 plus reference TRBV11-3 and TRBJ2-5, the full variable domain is EAGVVQSPRYKIIEKKQPVAFWCNPISGHNTLYWYLQNLGQGPELLIRYENEEAVDDSQLPKDRFSAERLKGVDSTLKIQPAELGDSAVYLCASSNRTGDQTQYFGPGTRLLVL.

This rearrangement joins TRBV29-1 to TRBJ2-6; unclear D gene. The length of the CDR3 is 13 residues. V lost 4 bases, J lost 2 bases, and 6 bases lay in between. Germline CDR1 is SQVTM and CDR2 is ANQGSEA. In nucleotides, the CDR3 is TGCAGCGTTGTCAGACCTGGGGCCAACGTCCTGACTTTC. Protein sequence: CSVVRPGANVLTF.

The chain carries TRBV5-5 and TRBJ2-3; D gene unclear. CDR1 and CDR2 from the germline V gene are SGHKS and YYEKEE (reference sequence). V was pared by 4 bases and J by 0 bases, with 9 bases between. CDR3 length: 14 residues. CDR3 in DNA: TGTGCCAGCAGCATCGACACTAGCACAGATACGCAGTATTTT. Translation gives CASSIDTSTDTQYF.

The V gene is TRBV20-1, the J gene TRBJ2-5, with 8 bases fitting TRBD2. Germline lookup yields CDR1 DFQATT and CDR2 SNEGSKA (reference sequence). V trimming: 6 bases; J trimming: 7 bases; junction bases outside the gene matches: 16. The CDR3 consists of 15 residues. The CDR3 sequence: CSADPPAGAEGTQYF. The CDR3 region has the DNA TGCAGTGCCGATCCCCCAGCGGGAGCGGAGGGGACCCAGTACTTC.

This clonotype has more than one count but fewer than ten. The rearrangement joins TRBV28 to TRBJ2-7; TRBD1 or TRBD2 may be the D gene (5 bases each). The CDR3 totals 13 residues. Germline V gene data show CDR1 as MDHEN and CDR2 as SYDVKM. The germline V and J ends were trimmed by 5 bases and 4 bases, with 12 bases remaining between them. The CDR3 nucleotides are TGTGCCAGCAGTGGGGACGGCCTGTACGAGCAGTACGTC. Translated: CASSGDGLYEQYV.

The table lists this clonotype with a few counts. The chain combines TRBV29-1 with TRBJ2-1; 9 bases are shared with TRBD2. This CDR3 comprises 16 residues. Germline assignment: CDR1 SQVTM and CDR2 ANQGSEA. V was clipped by 5 bases and J by 6 bases; unmatched bases: 14. The CDR3 DNA sequence: TGCAGCGTTTTTGCAGTCGGGCTAGCGGGGATCAATGAGCAGTTCTTC. Translating it yields CSVFAVGLAGINEQFF.

This CDR3 is CSVVVGTDTQYF. CDR3 DNA: TGCAGCGTTGTAGTGGGGACAGATACGCAGTATTTT. This chain joins TRBV29-1 and TRBJ2-3; D gene unclear. Trimming cost V 4 bases and J 3 bases, with 8 bases left between them. Germline CDR1 and CDR2: SQVTM and ANQGSEA. The CDR3 totals 12 residues.

This clonotype occurred a few times. The rearrangement joins TRBV12-3 or TRBV12-4 to TRBJ1-2; D uncertain. V lost 5 bases to trimming and J lost 3 bases, with 16 bases between them. The CDR3 is 15 amino acids. CDR3 nucleotide sequence: TGTGCCAGCAGTCTCCGGAACAGAGGTGACTATGGCTACACCTTC. It is translated as CASSLRNRGDYGYTF.

This clonotype was seen more than once but under ten times. V and J are TRBV5-1 and TRBJ2-1; either TRBD1 or TRBD2 may supply D (5 bases each). This CDR3 spans 12 amino acids. The V and J ends lost 5 bases and 4 bases respectively, with 7 bases between them. Germline CDR1 is SGHRS and CDR2 is YFSETQ. For the CDR3, the DNA is TGCGCCAGCAGGGGGGTTTACAATGAGCAGTTCTTC. Translation: CASRGVYNEQFF.

This clonotype has only a few counts. The V gene is TRBV4-2, the J gene TRBJ2-1; 8 bases line up with TRBD2. The CDR3 extends over 14 amino acids. Trimming cost V 3 bases and J 6 bases; bases outside gene matches: 4. CDR1 and CDR2 from the germline V gene are LGHNA and YNFKEQ. The CDR3 loop reads CASSHQRELNEQFF. CDR3 bases: TGTGCCAGCAGCCACCAGCGGGAGCTCAATGAGCAGTTCTTC.

The J gene is TRBJ2-1, the V gene TRBV20-1; 14 positions agree with TRBD2. The CDR3 consists of 17 residues. Trimming at V came to 2 bases and at J to 4 bases, leaving 7 bases not matched to a gene. From germline, CDR1 is DFQATT and CDR2 SNEGSKA (reference sequence). CDR3: CSARPGTSGSRYNEQFF. DNA of the CDR3: TGCAGTGCTAGACCCGGGACTAGCGGGAGTCGTTACAATGAGCAGTTCTTC.

The rearrangement joins TRBV5-5 to TRBJ1-5, with a possible D match to TRBD1 (6 bases). CDR1 SGHKS and CDR2 YYEKEE come from the germline V gene (reference sequence). The CDR3 runs to 16 residues. V lost 4 bases and J 1 base, leaving 15 bases between the germline ends. CDR3 nucleotides: TGTGCCAGCAGCACCAGGACAGCCCCCAGCAATCAGCCCCAGCATTTT. Amino acid sequence: CASSTRTAPSNQPQHF.

A few counts support this clonotype. The chain uses TRBV6-5 and TRBJ1-1; D gene ambiguous. CDR1 and CDR2 (germline): MNHEY, SVGAGI. The CDR3 has 15 residues. Between the trimmed V and J ends, which lost 4 bases and 0 bases, there was a span of 12 bases. The CDR3 bases are TGTGCCAGCAGTTGGTCCCTCAGCCTGAACACTGAAGCTTTCTTT. Protein: CASSWSLSLNTEAFF.

This rearrangement joins TRBV18 to TRBJ1-1; the D is unclear. CDR1 and CDR2 (germline): KGHSH, LQKENI. Trimming took 1 base from V and 3 from J, leaving 15 bases between them. The CDR3 runs to 16 residues. CDR3 protein: CASSPLIIEIDTEAFF. The CDR3 DNA reads as TGTGCCAGCTCACCACTAATAATCGAGATAGACACTGAAGCTTTCTTT.

This clonotype was counted between two and nine times. The rearrangement links TRBV28 to TRBJ1-6; 7 nucleotides match TRBD1. Germline CDR1 MDHEN, CDR2 SYDVKM. This CDR3 is 15 amino acids long. V shed 5 bases and J 7 bases; nucleotides not matched to a gene: 8. The CDR3 loop is CASSQRQGTNSPLHF. As DNA, the CDR3 is TGTGCCAGCAGTCAACGACAGGGAACGAATTCACCCCTCCACTTT.

This clonotype was counted only a few times. The chain couples TRBV29-1 to TRBJ2-1, with 7 bases fitting TRBD1. The germline CDR1 and CDR2 sequences are SQVTM and ANQGSEA. J was trimmed by 2 bases and V by 4 bases; bases with no gene match: 2. This CDR3 has 13 residues. CDR3: CSVVTGTYNEQFF. The DNA for the CDR3 is TGCAGCGTTGTGACAGGGACCTACAATGAGCAGTTCTTC.

The table lists this clonotype with a few counts. V usage is TRBV20-1 and J usage is TRBJ1-1; D is undetermined. V was clipped by 6 bases and J by 4 bases, with 24 bases between them. Germline values: CDR1 DFQATT, CDR2 SNEGSKA (reference sequence). This CDR3 region has 16 residues. CDR3 protein: CSAKPQAAMMGTEAFF. The CDR3, as DNA: TGCAGTGCCAAACCGCAGGCGGCCATGATGGGCACTGAAGCTTTCTTT.

The chain has TRBV12-3 or TRBV12-4 and TRBJ2-5; no clear D. This CDR3 spans 15 amino acids. The V end was cut by 0 bases, the J end by 0 bases, with 8 bases between. CDR3 nucleotide sequence: TGTGCCAGCAGTTTAGCGTCGGAGAACCAAGAGACCCAGTACTTC. It codes for CASSLASENQETQYF.

The rearrangement joins TRBV27 to TRBJ2-1; 13 nucleotides match TRBD2. Germline V gene sequence: CDR1 MNHEY, CDR2 SMNVEV (reference sequence). The ends lost 4 bases at V and 2 bases at J; junction bases unmatched: 2. The CDR3 has 16 amino acids. The chain's CDR3 is CASSSGLAGPYNEQFF. CDR3 nucleotides: TGTGCCAGCAGTTCGGGACTAGCGGGGCCCTACAATGAGCAGTTCTTC.